The next 12 T cell receptor beta chains were all read from a single sample in a study of cytomegalovirus exposure and HLA in healthy donors. Use of 60 Vbeta and 13 Jbeta primers characterized the PCR. The table came from immunoSEQ multiplex PCR; TCRdb's copy has only in-frame clones and leaves some out. The profile shows around 130,000 clones, approximately 75% of them singletons. The sequencing input was PBMCs. Receptor source: a man aged 35 to 55 in good health and CMV-seronegative.

The chain employs TRBV28 and TRBJ2-3, with D hard to call. The V gene lost 6 bases and the J gene lost 0 bases, with 19 bases spanning the gap. The V gene's germline CDR1 is MDHEN and CDR2 SYDVKM. The CDR3 runs 17 residues. This chain's CDR3 is CASSPPPRAFSTDTQYF. The DNA for the CDR3 is TGTGCCAGCAGCCCCCCCCCAAGAGCATTTAGCACAGATACGCAGTATTTT.

The chain couples TRBV18 to TRBJ2-3, with 14 bases aligning to TRBD2. This CDR3 has 16 amino acids. After removal of 5 bases from V and 5 bases from J, the junction contained 6 bases not matched to a gene. CDR1 and CDR2 (germline): KGHSH, LQKENI. This CDR3 is CASSWGLAGVGDTQYF. The CDR3 DNA is TGTGCCAGCTCATGGGGACTAGCGGGAGTAGGAGATACGCAGTATTTT.

This clone has only one observation. The V gene is TRBV6-6, the J gene TRBJ2-5; tentatively, D is TRBD2 (5 bases). The germline V gene has CDR1 MNHNY and CDR2 SVGAGI (reference sequence). The CDR3 spans 14 residues. The germline V and J ends were trimmed by 4 bases and 4 bases, with 13 bases remaining between them. CDR3 sequence: CASSFSRTRETQYF. CDR3 coding DNA: TGTGCCAGCAGTTTTTCCCGGACTCGAGAGACCCAGTACTTC.

The chain joins TRBV4-2 to TRBJ1-4, with no clear D. Germline V gene sequence: CDR1 LGHNA, CDR2 YNFKEQ. The V end lost 0 bases, the J end lost 8 bases, and 19 bases lay between the germline ends. This CDR3 comprises 17 residues. CDR3 sequence reads: CASSQEERAPRGEKLFF. DNA for the CDR3: TGTGCCAGCAGCCAAGAGGAGAGAGCCCCCAGAGGCGAAAAACTGTTTTTT.

The V call is TRBV6-5, the J call TRBJ2-1, with 8 bases that match TRBD2. The V gene end was trimmed by 2 bases and the J gene end by 2 bases; junction bases not matched to a gene: 5. Looked up from germline, CDR1 is MNHEY and CDR2 is SVGAGI. The CDR3 is 16 residues long. The CDR3 DNA reads TGTGCCAGCAGTTACGAGGGCGGGAGGACCTACAATGAGCAGTTCTTC. Translation: CASSYEGGRTYNEQFF.

This clone appeared a few times. The chain couples TRBV11-2 to TRBJ2-7, with TRBD2 identical over 11 bases. J lost 2 bases, V lost 5 bases, and 5 bases had no gene match. This CDR3 has 15 residues. Germline CDR1 is SGHAT and CDR2 is FQNNGV. Written as DNA, the CDR3 is TGTGCCAGCAGCACAGGGACTAGCGGAGCCTACGAGCAGTACTTC. Amino acids: CASSTGTSGAYEQYF.

V gene TRBV7-2 combines with J gene TRBJ2-2; D is ambiguous. Germline V CDR1 and CDR2: SGHTA, FQGNSA. Deletions cut 2 bases from V and 3 bases from J, with 13 bases between. CDR3 length equals 16 residues. The CDR3, as DNA: TGTGCCAGCAGCTTAAATTCCCCCCGGGACACCGGGGAGCTGTTTTTT. This sequence encodes CASSLNSPRDTGELFF.

About this clone itself: The junction and the germline gene differ at one end; a read error may be behind it. CDR3 in DNA: TGTGCCAGCGGCTTGTGGAGCTCTGGGGCCAACGTCCTGACTTTC. Protein product: CASGLWSSGANVLTF. This chain connects TRBV5-4 to TRBJ2-6; D is unresolved. The germline V gene has CDR1 SGHNT and CDR2 YYREEE (reference sequence). The CDR3 sequence is 15 residues long.

V usage is TRBV7-6 and J usage is TRBJ2-2; TRBD1 agrees at 9 bases. Germline V CDR1 and CDR2: SGHVS, FNYEAQ. CDR3 length: 15 residues. J gave up 5 bases and V 5 bases, and 6 bases lay outside the gene matches. The CDR3 nucleotides read TGTGCCAGCAGCCGGGACAGGGTGCAAACCGGGGAGCTGTTTTTT. Translated: CASSRDRVQTGELFF.

The rearrangement uses TRBV5-1 and TRBJ2-2; 7 positions match TRBD1. V lost 1 base and J lost 3; bases outside the gene matches: 9. CDR1 is SGHRS and CDR2 is YFSETQ in the germline V gene. The CDR3 runs 17 residues. The CDR3 sequence: CASSLTRQGYDTGELFF. In nucleotides, the CDR3 is TGCGCCAGCAGCTTGACGAGACAGGGATATGACACCGGGGAGCTGTTTTTT.

Only one count was recorded for this clone. For the CDR3, the DNA is TGTGCCAGCAGTTTAAGCCAGGCGTATATGAACACTGAAGCTTTCTTT. It encodes CASSLSQAYMNTEAFF. The chain is built from TRBV27 and TRBJ1-1; no clear D. This CDR3 contains 16 residues. Germline lookup yields CDR1 MNHEY and CDR2 SMNVEV (reference sequence). With 2 bases removed from V and 0 bases from J, the gap between germline ends came to 13 bases.

This chain uses TRBV5-8 with TRBJ1-4, with D possibly TRBD1 on 5 matching bases. The CDR3 loop spans 13 amino acids. V was cut by 1 base and J by 5 bases, with 6 bases left in between. Looked up from germline, CDR1 is SGHTS and CDR2 is YDEGEE. In nucleotides, the CDR3 is TGTGCCAGCAGCTTGAGGGGAAATGAAAAACTGTTTTTT. Translated: CASSLRGNEKLFF.